This T cell receptor beta chain is drawn from a study of T cells in Graves' hyperthyroidism and ophthalmopathy (dated 2019 in TCRdb). Study-level background: Peripheral blood was sampled at the time of initial diagnosis, prior to any treatment. The paper describes TCR Vbeta CDR3 sequencing of some 130 peripheral blood samples, made up of some 42 ophthalmopathy patients, roughly 75 hyperthyroidism patients and 17 progressor patients. Thyroid tissue and blood T-cell repertoires from about six Graves' hyperthyroidism patients were also compared in the study. The 100 discovery patients were divided at random into training and test sets in a 7:3 ratio. After sampling, hyperthyroidism patients received methimazole starting at 30 mg daily, and ophthalmopathy patients received high-dose intravenous methylprednisolone. TCR V-J signatures able to tell the groups apart were searched for in a discovery cohort of about a hundred patients, of whom approximately 40 had Graves' ophthalmopathy and roughly 58 had stable Graves' hyperthyroidism. Prospective prediction of ophthalmopathy was tested in an independent validation cohort of 18 to 20 hyperthyroidism patients and 15 to 17 patients who later progressed to ophthalmopathy. Overall study outcomes, separate from this receptor: Most expanded thyroid clonotypes (frequency above 0.001) were also found in blood, which suggests that blood repertoires may mirror thyroid immune responses. Sample size was not statistically predetermined, and investigators were not blinded to group allocation. In validation, the model predicted progression to ophthalmopathy with roughly 66% sensitivity and less than 75% specificity, a median of approximately 6.5 months before onset. Ophthalmopathy was separated from stable hyperthyroidism by a 13 V-J signature model, with approximately 85% sensitivity and roughly 81% specificity obtained in cross-validation and 80%/75% obtained in testing.

Concerning this clonotype: Its antigen is unknown. The record has no base qualities; no much larger clone is one base away.

Hyperthyroidism patients were newly diagnosed, had a disease duration of under 2 months, and were aged 18 to 65 years. Exclusion was applied to patients with uncontrolled infections, other autoimmune diseases, pregnancy or lactation. Diagnoses were established on the basis of clinical symptoms, serum thyroxine and TRAb, thyroid ultrasound, and orbital computed tomography. For progressor patients, blood was drawn at the first diagnosis of hyperthyroidism, before any ophthalmopathy symptoms had appeared. PBMCs were isolated from approximately 10 ml of fresh peripheral blood by Ficoll-Paque density gradient centrifugation. Patients classed as progressors first received a Graves' hyperthyroidism diagnosis and then went on to develop ophthalmopathy during follow-up. Total RNA was extracted using Trizol reagent, and RNA quality was assessed on an Agilent 2100 Bioanalyzer. Amplification of TCR beta CDR3 regions was carried out from RNA transcripts. The first round of RT-PCR for the TCR CDR3 was performed with the HTBI primer set and the Qiagen OneStep RT-PCR kit. The libraries were constructed in a second round of multiplex PCR and then size-selected and purified. The libraries were sequenced on an Illumina HiSeq2000 using paired-end 100 bp reads. The original pipeline was this. SOAPnuke was used to process the raw data, throwing out any read that contained adapters or uncalled bases, had a mean Phred below 15, or lacked an exact constant-primer or identifier match. COPE v1.2.5 was used to merge high-quality paired reads, and clonotypes were defined as unique nucleotide sequences. MiTCR v1.1 was used to align the clonotypes against IMGT TRBV, TRBD and TRBJ reference segments. The analysis was restricted to V-J combinations with a frequency above 0.0001, which together covered 99.2% of the repertoires. A TCS score was defined as the ratio of F50 (clonal expansion) to E x V (chaos), with BLOSUM62-based TCRdist applied between CDR3 peptides within each V-J. Welch's t-statistics and random forest reduced 500 to 550 V-J features to around 14, which were used in a naive Bayes classifier (R e1071). In TCRdb, the public reads were trimmed at Q25 with fastp and aligned with MiXCR, with productive beta chains retained. Under each unique CDR3 protein, matching rows form one entry showing the most common genes and DNA. The V and J calls, along with clone size, are taken from TCRdb and not from the paper's own processing. Here the sample has 690,000 or so distinct CDR3 sequences; around 20% occur a single time. The ten largest clones take up approximately 15% of the sample.

The TCR comes from a woman between 50 and 59 years old with Graves' hyperthyroidism that later progressed to Graves' ophthalmopathy. Input material: blood.

The CDR3 has the sequence CASSAPGGENNEQFF. DNA sequence: TGTGCCAGCTCAGCTCCCGGAGGGGAGAACAATGAGCAGTTCTTC. The chain is assembled from TRBV18 and TRBJ2-1; tentative D gene TRBD2, with 6 bases matching. The V end loses 5 bases and the J end loses 5 bases, and a stretch of 16 bases separates them. From the cysteine up to the phenylalanine, the CDR3 has a length of 15 residues. Left in the record is the CDR3 DNA by itself, 45 bases read in frame from the first base. The germline V gene provides CDR1 KGHSH and CDR2 LQKENI.